This TCR beta chain was documented in a study of T cells in localized non-small cell lung cancer. This clone came up a few times. In germline, CDR1 is LNHDA, CDR2 SQIVND (reference sequence). The CDR3 covers 12 residues. Trimming at V came to 8 bases and at J to 3 bases, leaving 1 base not matched to a gene. Profiled with immunoSEQ multiplex PCR; TCRdb holds only in-frame clones, not every one. The sample lists 2,500 to 3,000 clones; around a third were seen once. The source material was normal lung tissue next to the tumor, sampled before any cancer treatment. The TCR was taken from a male donor at least 60 years old with stage I squamous cell lung carcinoma. The chain combines TRBV19 with TRBJ2-1, with 7 bases that match TRBD2. CDR3 DNA sequence: TGTGCCAGTGGGACTATCTACAATGAGCAGTTCTTC. Translating it yields CASGTIYNEQFF.